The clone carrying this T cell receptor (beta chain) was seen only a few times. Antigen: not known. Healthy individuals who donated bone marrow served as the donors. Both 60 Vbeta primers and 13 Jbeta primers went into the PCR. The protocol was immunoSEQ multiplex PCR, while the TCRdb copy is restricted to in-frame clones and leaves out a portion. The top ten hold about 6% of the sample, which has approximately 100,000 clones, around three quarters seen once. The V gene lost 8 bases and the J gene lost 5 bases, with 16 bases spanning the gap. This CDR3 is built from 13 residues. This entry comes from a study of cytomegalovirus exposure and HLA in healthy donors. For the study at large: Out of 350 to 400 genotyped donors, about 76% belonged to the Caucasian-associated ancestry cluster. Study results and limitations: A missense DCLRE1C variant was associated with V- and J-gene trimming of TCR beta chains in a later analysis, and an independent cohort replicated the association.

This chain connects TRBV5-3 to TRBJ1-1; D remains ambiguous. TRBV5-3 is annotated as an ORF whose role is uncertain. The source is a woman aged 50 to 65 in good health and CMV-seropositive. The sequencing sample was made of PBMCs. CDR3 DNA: TGTGCCAGCAGCCCCTCGTCGGGAACTGAAGCTTTCTTT. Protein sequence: CASSPSSGTEAFF.